A selection of T cell receptor beta chains follows, all from one sample in a study of CD8 T cells in ankylosing spondylitis. TCRdb passed the 5' RACE reads through MiXCR, listing each CDR3 protein once. In the table there are roughly 200,000 distinct CDR3 sequences, roughly 24% of which are singletons. Specimen: blood, either unsorted or a sorted T cell fraction (not recorded which). The receptors come from a male donor with ankylosing spondylitis or in good health (not recorded which). CDR3s leave out the opening cysteine and the closing phenylalanine or tryptophan.

V gene,CDR3 protein
TRBV5-6,ASRWTGSETQY
TRBV20-1,SARDAGLVYGYT
TRBV20-1,SARETGNEKLF
TRBV5-1,ASSFQGAPTQRSGANVLT
TRBV4-2,ASSQGSSGNNEQF
TRBV20-1,SADPPGGQGVYEQY
TRBV6-2/TRBV6-3,ASSPTRQGSNQPQH
TRBV18,ASSPGSGPSYEQY
TRBV20-1,SAGRTSGIYEQY
TRBV28,ASNLSGGLTAF
TRBV10-3,AISVSIETKNEQF
TRBV18,ASSPTGTGGTGELF